This is a list of T cell receptor beta chains from one sample in a study of beta chain features in type 1 diabetes. Only in-frame clones appear in the TCRdb table, and some are missing; sequencing was by immunoSEQ multiplex PCR. The table shows 120,000 or so clones, with approximately 15% occurring only once. The sample taken for sequencing was central memory CD4+ T cells from blood. These receptors originate from a young man with type 1 diabetes. Each CDR3 is given with its conserved first and last residue. D genes are given only for firm matches. Size values are once, few and many counts, or a class for expanded clones, and some rows have none.

>NA|few|TRBV9|TRBJ1-4
TGTGCCAGCAGCGTAGGTTTAGGAACTAATGAAAAACTGTTTTTT
CASSVGLGTNEKLFF
>NA|few|TRBV7-2|TRBJ1-5
TGTGCCAGCAGGCCTCCAGGGGATCAGCCCCAGCATTTT
CASRPPGDQPQHF
>NA|NA|TRBV5-1|TRBJ2-2
TGCGCCAGCAGCTCTACAACGAACACCGGGGAGCTGTTTTTT
CASSSTTNTGELFF
>NA|many|TRBV7-3|TRBJ2-6
TGTGCCAGCAGCTTATATGGGCAGTCTGGGGCCAACGTCCTGACTTTC
CASSLYGQSGANVLTF
>TRBD2|NA|TRBV4-2|TRBJ2-3
TGTGCCAGCAGCCAAGATTTTGGGACTAGCGTTTCAGATACGCAGTATTTT
CASSQDFGTSVSDTQYF
>TRBD1|NA|TRBV28|TRBJ1-2
TGTGCCAGCGGAAGGACAGGGAGTAGGGGCTACACCTTC
CASGRTGSRGYTF
>NA|few|TRBV7-9|TRBJ2-1
TGTGCCAGCAGCTTAAGTCTGGCGGGAACCTACAATGAGCAGTTCTTC
CASSLSLAGTYNEQFF
>NA|NA|TRBV7-9|TRBJ2-4
TGTGCCAGCAGCTTAGGCGGTTTCGGACCGAACAAAAACATTCAGTACTTC
CASSLGGFGPNKNIQYF
>TRBD1|few|TRBV5-4|TRBJ2-1
TGTGCCAGCAGCTACCGTGGACAGGCCACTTCCTACAATGAGCAGTTCTTC
CASSYRGQATSYNEQFF
>NA|NA|TRBV29-1|TRBJ2-3
TGCAGCGTCCAACAGGGTACTAGCACAGATACGCAGTATTTT
CSVQQGTSTDTQYF
>NA|few|TRBV29-1|TRBJ1-1
TGCAGCGCCCATCCCTCGGGGGCGAACACTGAAGCTTTCTTT
CSAHPSGANTEAFF
>NA|NA|TRBV7-2|TRBJ2-1
TGTGCCAGCAGCCCCTACCTCTACAATGAGCAGTTCTTC
CASSPYLYNEQFF
>NA|NA|TRBV20-1|TRBJ2-3
TGCAGTGCAAATAACGCGGATACGCAGTATTTT
CSANNADTQYF
>TRBD2|few|TRBV2|TRBJ2-1
TGTGCCAGCAGCCCGACTAGCGGGGGGGCAAATGAGCAGTTCTTC
CASSPTSGGANEQFF
>TRBD2|NA|TRBV7-2|TRBJ2-7
TGTGCCAGCAGCTTAGTAGCGGGGATTACCGAGCAGTACTTC
CASSLVAGITEQYF
>NA|few|TRBV4-1|TRBJ2-7
TGCGCCAGCAGCCAAACCGGGACCTTAAGCTACGAGCAGTACTTC
CASSQTGTLSYEQYF
>NA|NA|TRBV4-1|TRBJ2-2
TGCGCCAGCAGCCAACCCTCGGTGAGGGGAAACGGGGAGCTGTTTTTT
CASSQPSVRGNGELFF
>NA|few|TRBV30|TRBJ1-1
TGTGCCTGGGCCCCGTTCACTGAAGCTTTCTTT
CAWAPFTEAFF
>NA|NA|TRBV19|TRBJ2-3
TGTGCCAGTAGTCCGGGACCATCCACAGATACGCAGTATTTT
CASSPGPSTDTQYF
>NA|NA|TRBV11-2|TRBJ2-1
TGTGCCAGCAGCTTACATCGCGGCAGCTCCTACAATGAGCAGTTCTTC
CASSLHRGSSYNEQFF
>NA|NA|TRBV2|TRBJ2-1
TGTGCCAGCACCGTCGTGGGCAATGAGCAGTTCTTC
CASTVVGNEQFF
>NA|few|TRBV2|TRBJ2-6
TGTGCCAGCGGTCGGGGGCCCTCTGGGGCCAACGTCCTGACTTTC
CASGRGPSGANVLTF
>NA|many|TRBV21-1|TRBJ2-3
TGTGCCAGCAGCAAAGAGGGTCGGAGCACAGATACGCAGTATTTT
CASSKEGRSTDTQYF
>NA|NA|TRBV7-2|TRBJ1-2
TGTGCCAGCAGCTCGGACAGTGTGACCGGCTACACCTTC
CASSSDSVTGYTF
>NA|few|TRBV5-4|TRBJ2-3
TGTGCCAGCAGCCAGGGGGGCGATGTAGATACGCAGTATTTT
CASSQGGDVDTQYF
>NA|NA|TRBV7-8|TRBJ1-6
TGTGCCAGCAGCCCACAGGGACATCTCTATAATTCACCCCTCCACTTT
CASSPQGHLYNSPLHF
>NA|few|TRBV7-2|TRBJ2-5
TGTGCCAGCAGCTTTGTCGACTCCCCCTGGGAGACCCAGTACTTC
CASSFVDSPWETQYF
>TRBD1|NA|TRBV30|TRBJ1-4
TGTGCCTGGAGTCAGGGGGCTCGTGAAAAACTGTTTTTT
CAWSQGAREKLFF
>NA|many|TRBV19|TRBJ2-4
TGTGCCAGTAGACCGGACCCAGGGCGGAACATTCAGTACTTC
CASRPDPGRNIQYF
>NA|few|TRBV4-3|TRBJ2-4
TGCGCCAGCAGCCAAGATCCCCTGGGAGACATTCAGTACTTC
CASSQDPLGDIQYF
>TRBD1|NA|TRBV10-3|TRBJ2-1
TGTGCCATCGGGACAGAGTACAATGAGCAGTTCTTC
CAIGTEYNEQFF